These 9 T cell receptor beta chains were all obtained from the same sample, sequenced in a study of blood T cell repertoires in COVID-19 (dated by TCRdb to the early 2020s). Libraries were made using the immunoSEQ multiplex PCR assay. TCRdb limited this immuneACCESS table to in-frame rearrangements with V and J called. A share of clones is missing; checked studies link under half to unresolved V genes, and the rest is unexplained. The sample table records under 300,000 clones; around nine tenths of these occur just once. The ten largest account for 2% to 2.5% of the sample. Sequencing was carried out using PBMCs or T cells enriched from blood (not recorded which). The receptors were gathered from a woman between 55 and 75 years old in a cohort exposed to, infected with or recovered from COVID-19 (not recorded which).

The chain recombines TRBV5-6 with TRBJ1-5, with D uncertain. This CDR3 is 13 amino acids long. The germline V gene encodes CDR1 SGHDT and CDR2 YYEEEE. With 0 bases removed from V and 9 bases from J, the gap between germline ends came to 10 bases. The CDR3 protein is CASSLDRGSPQHF. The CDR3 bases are TGTGCCAGCAGCTTGGACCGGGGATCGCCCCAGCATTTT.

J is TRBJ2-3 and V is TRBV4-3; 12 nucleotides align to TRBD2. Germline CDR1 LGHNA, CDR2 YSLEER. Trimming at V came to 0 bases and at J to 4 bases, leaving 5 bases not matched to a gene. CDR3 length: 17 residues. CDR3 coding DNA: TGCGCCAGCAGCCAAGATCTAGCGGGAGGGCCTGCAGATACGCAGTATTTT. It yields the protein CASSQDLAGGPADTQYF.

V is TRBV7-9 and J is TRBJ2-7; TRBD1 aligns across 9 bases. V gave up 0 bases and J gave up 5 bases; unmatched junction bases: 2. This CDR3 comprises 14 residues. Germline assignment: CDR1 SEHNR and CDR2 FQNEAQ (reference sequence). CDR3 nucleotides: TGTGCCAGCAGCTTAGCGGGGACAGGGCACGAGCAGTACTTC. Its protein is CASSLAGTGHEQYF.

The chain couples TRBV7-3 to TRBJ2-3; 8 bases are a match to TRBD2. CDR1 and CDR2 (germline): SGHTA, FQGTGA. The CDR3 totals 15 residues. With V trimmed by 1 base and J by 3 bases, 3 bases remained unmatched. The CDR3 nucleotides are TGTGCCAGCAGCTTAAGGGGCGGGAGGACAGATACGCAGTATTTT. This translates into CASSLRGGRTDTQYF. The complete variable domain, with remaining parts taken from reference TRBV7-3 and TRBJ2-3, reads GAGVSQTPSNKVTEKGKYVELRCDPISGHTALYWYRQSLGQGPEFLIYFQGTGAADDSGLPNDRFFAVRPEGSVSTLKIQRTERGDSAVYLCASSLRGGRTDTQYFGPGTRLTVL.

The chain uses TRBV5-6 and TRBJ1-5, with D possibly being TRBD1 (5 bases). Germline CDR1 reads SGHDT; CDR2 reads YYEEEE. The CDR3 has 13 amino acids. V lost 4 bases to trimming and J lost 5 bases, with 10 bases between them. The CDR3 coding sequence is TGTGCCAGCAGCCAGGCAGGGCATCAGCCCCAGCATTTT. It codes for CASSQAGHQPQHF.

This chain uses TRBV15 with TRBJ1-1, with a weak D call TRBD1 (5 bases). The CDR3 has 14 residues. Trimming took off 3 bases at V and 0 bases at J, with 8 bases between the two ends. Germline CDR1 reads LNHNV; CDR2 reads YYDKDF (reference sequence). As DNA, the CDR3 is TGTGCCACCAGCAGGGACACAGTGAACACTGAAGCTTTCTTT. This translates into CATSRDTVNTEAFF.

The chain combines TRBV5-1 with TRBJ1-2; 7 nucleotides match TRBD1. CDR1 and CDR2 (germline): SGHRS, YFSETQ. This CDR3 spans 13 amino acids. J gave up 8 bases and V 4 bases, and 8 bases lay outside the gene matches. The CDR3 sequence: CASSPQGEYGYTF. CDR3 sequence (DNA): TGCGCCAGCAGCCCCCAGGGGGAATACGGCTACACCTTC.

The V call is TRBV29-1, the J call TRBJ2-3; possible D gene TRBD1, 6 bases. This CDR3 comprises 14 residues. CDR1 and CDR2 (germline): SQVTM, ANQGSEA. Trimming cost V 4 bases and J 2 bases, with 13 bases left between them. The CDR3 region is CSVASDSPTDTQYF. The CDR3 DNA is TGCAGCGTTGCCTCGGACAGTCCCACAGATACGCAGTATTTT.

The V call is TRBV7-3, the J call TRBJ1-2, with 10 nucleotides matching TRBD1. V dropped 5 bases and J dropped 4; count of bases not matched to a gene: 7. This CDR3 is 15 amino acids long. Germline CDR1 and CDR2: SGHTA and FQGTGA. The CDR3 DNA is TGTGCCAGCAGCCCCGAGACAGGGGGCGTCTATGGCTACACCTTC. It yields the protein CASSPETGGVYGYTF. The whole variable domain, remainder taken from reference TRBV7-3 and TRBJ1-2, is GAGVSQTPSNKVTEKGKYVELRCDPISGHTALYWYRQSLGQGPEFLIYFQGTGAADDSGLPNDRFFAVRPEGSVSTLKIQRTERGDSAVYLCASSPETGGVYGYTFGSGTRLTVV.